The 13 T cell receptor beta chains below come from one sample, sequenced in a study of shared clonotypes between healthy human individuals. Sequencing was performed with immunoSEQ multiplex PCR; in TCRdb, only in-frame clones are kept and a portion is missing. The profile shows some 1,400,000 clones, over 95% of them singletons. The sample consisted of naive CD4+ T cells sorted from blood. The subset is: CD45RA+ positively selected. The receptors stem from a man aged 25 to 40 in good health.

The chain recombines TRBV29-1 with TRBJ2-7; D may be TRBD2 (7 bases). V was pared by 4 bases and J by 4 bases, with 14 bases between. The CDR3 extends over 13 amino acids. CDR1 and CDR2 from the germline V gene are SQVTM and ANQGSEA. The CDR3 protein is CSVGVGRGYEQYF. The DNA for the CDR3 is TGCAGCGTTGGTGTGGGGAGGGGGTACGAGCAGTACTTC.

V gene TRBV9 combines with J gene TRBJ2-3; 7 bases align to TRBD2. The germline CDR1 and CDR2 sequences are SGDLS and YYNGEE. The CDR3 contains 17 residues. Trimming at V came to 0 bases and at J to 1 base, leaving 8 bases not matched to a gene. The CDR3 coding sequence is TGTGCCAGCAGCGTAGGGGCCGGGGGGTTTGGCACAGATACGCAGTATTTT. Its translation is CASSVGAGGFGTDTQYF.

The CDR3 region is CASSLSLGSSGNTIYF. Written as DNA, the CDR3 is TGTGCCAGCAGCTTAAGCTTGGGCAGCTCTGGAAACACCATATATTTT. This chain links TRBV7-8 with TRBJ1-3; D gene uncertain. The ends were cut back, 2 bases at V and 0 bases at J, with 11 bases in the middle. This CDR3 contains 16 residues. The germline V gene has CDR1 SGHVS and CDR2 FQNEAQ. The entire variable domain, with the rest obtained from reference TRBV7-8 and TRBJ1-3, is as follows: GAGVSQSPRYKVAKRGQDVALRCDPISGHVSLFWYQQALGQGPEFLTYFQNEAQLDKSGLPSDRFFAERPEGSVSTLKIQRTQQEDSAVYLCASSLSLGSSGNTIYFGEGSWLTVV.

CDR3 region: CASDRGTVGYEQYF. The CDR3 DNA reads TGTGCCAGCGATAGAGGGACGGTAGGCTACGAGCAGTACTTC. V gene TRBV6-1 combines with J gene TRBJ2-7; D assignment may be TRBD1 or TRBD2 (5 bases each). Germline V gives CDR1 MNHNS, CDR2 SASEGT. The CDR3 sequence is 14 residues long. Deletions cut 8 bases from V and 3 bases from J, with 17 bases between.

The rearrangement links TRBV5-1 to TRBJ2-1; 10 bases agree with TRBD2. V was clipped by 4 bases and J by 2 bases; unmatched bases: 12. Germline CDR1 reads SGHRS; CDR2 reads YFSETQ. The length of the CDR3 is 18 residues. The CDR3, as DNA: TGCGCCAGCAGCCCGGGACTAGCGCCTACTACCGCCTACAATGAGCAGTTCTTC. Translated, it gives CASSPGLAPTTAYNEQFF.

The chain is built from TRBV10-3 and TRBJ2-3; D is possibly TRBD2 (6 bases). Germline V gives CDR1 ENHRY, CDR2 SYGVKD. The CDR3 totals 14 residues. For the CDR3, the DNA is TGTGCTTCGACGGTAGCGGCTAGCACAGATACGCAGTATTTT. Translating it yields CASTVAASTDTQYF.

With regard to this clone: This sample also contains other DNA sequences that code for the same CDR3. The chain has TRBV19 and TRBJ2-7; D is ambiguous. Germline lookup yields CDR1 LNHDA and CDR2 SQIVND (reference sequence). The CDR3 has 13 residues. V gave up 3 bases and J gave up 2 bases, with 8 bases separating them. CDR3 sequence: CASSIQGPYEQYF. The DNA for the CDR3 is TGTGCCAGTAGTATCCAAGGTCCCTACGAGCAGTACTTC.

The chain carries TRBV7-2 and TRBJ1-1, with 8 nucleotides matching TRBD1. The CDR3 loop spans 15 amino acids. V lost 3 bases, J lost 4 bases, and 7 bases stayed unmatched. Per the germline V gene, CDR1 is SGHTA and CDR2 is FQGNSA. The CDR3 DNA sequence: TGTGCCAGCAGCTTGGATGCAGGGGGCGTCACTGAAGCTTTCTTT. Its protein is CASSLDAGGVTEAFF.

The chain carries TRBV29-1 and TRBJ2-1; 7 bases match TRBD1. CDR3 length: 15 residues. J lost 8 bases, V lost 3 bases, and 13 bases had no gene match. Germline CDR1 SQVTM, CDR2 ANQGSEA. The CDR3 DNA sequence: TGCAGCGTTGATCCGGGACAGAACTTCGCCCATGAGCAGTTCTTC. Amino acid sequence: CSVDPGQNFAHEQFF.

The chain couples TRBV28 to TRBJ2-3; 9 bases line up with TRBD2. Germline assignment: CDR1 MDHEN and CDR2 SYDVKM. V lost 3 bases to trimming and J lost 2 bases; unmatched junction nucleotides: 12. This CDR3 region has 18 residues. The CDR3 nucleotides read TGTGCCAGCAGTTTCCCTTTTAGACTAGCGGCAGCCACAGATACGCAGTATTTT. Residues: CASSFPFRLAAATDTQYF.

The CDR3 region is CAISRKGGGEDEKLFF. CDR3 sequence (DNA): TGTGCCATCAGTCGTAAGGGGGGAGGAGAGGACGAAAAACTGTTTTTT. The V gene is TRBV10-3, the J gene TRBJ1-4; D may be TRBD1 (6 bases). The CDR3 is 16 residues long. The germline gives CDR1 ENHRY, CDR2 SYGVKD. Trimming stripped 5 bases from V and 8 bases from J, with 21 bases between.

The chain couples TRBV28 to TRBJ2-3, with D uncertain. The V and J ends lost 3 bases and 0 bases respectively, with 10 bases between them. CDR3 size: 15 residues. Germline CDR1 and CDR2: MDHEN and SYDVKM. The CDR3 sequence is CASSFPGGSTDTQYF. The CDR3 bases are TGTGCCAGCAGTTTTCCTGGCGGAAGCACAGATACGCAGTATTTT.

Here the CDR3 reads CASSLGGRAGSSYEQYF. CDR3 bases: TGTGCCAGCAGCTTAGGCGGTCGGGCCGGGAGCTCCTACGAGCAGTACTTC. V is TRBV11-2 and J is TRBJ2-7, with D perhaps TRBD2 (6 bases). With 1 base removed from V and 0 bases from J, the gap between germline ends came to 16 bases. The CDR3 sequence is 17 residues long. Per germline, CDR1 SGHAT and CDR2 FQNNGV. The full variable domain, its missing parts supplied by reference TRBV11-2 and TRBJ2-7, is EAGVAQSPRYKIIEKRQSVAFWCNPISGHATLYWYQQILGQGPKLLIQFQNNGVVDDSQLPKDRFSAERLKGVDSTLKIQPAKLEDSAVYLCASSLGGRAGSSYEQYFGPGTRLTVT.